This passage covers 24 T cell receptor beta chains from one sample sequenced in a study of beta chain features in type 1 diabetes. Overall study results and limits: When Type 1 diabetes patients were examined, their TCRB CDR3s proved moderately but significantly shorter in all four CD4+ subsets.

For these TCRs, the target antigens are not known. Expressed TCRB transcripts were sequenced after all isolated RNA was converted to cDNA. Sequencing used immunoSEQ multiplex PCR; TCRdb keeps in-frame clones, though not all of them. The data hold 50,000 or so clones, with approximately 45% observed a single time. The sample comprised Tregs from blood. These receptors originate from a man aged 30-40 years with type 1 diabetes.

This clone was found a few times. The J gene is TRBJ2-2, the V gene TRBV7-2, with D hard to call. Trimming took 4 bases from V and 5 from J, leaving 8 bases between them. The CDR3 is made up of 13 amino acids. CDR1 is SGHTA, CDR2 FQGNSA, per germline. CDR3 nucleotide sequence: TGTGCCAGCAGCTACGGTTGGACCGGGGAGCTGTTTTTT. Protein sequence: CASSYGWTGELFF.

The V call is TRBV10-2, the J call TRBJ2-7, with 10 bases lining up with TRBD2. From germline, CDR1 is WSHSY and CDR2 SAAADI. This CDR3 contains 14 residues. V lost 5 bases and J lost 5; bases outside the gene matches: 6. The CDR3 here is CASSPSGSGNEQYF. The DNA for the CDR3 is TGCGCCAGCAGTCCTAGCGGGAGCGGTAACGAGCAGTACTTC.

The V and J genes are TRBV7-9 and TRBJ2-1; 7 nucleotides agree with TRBD2. V shed 0 bases and J 7 bases; nucleotides not matched to a gene: 6. Germline values: CDR1 SEHNR, CDR2 FQNEAQ (reference sequence). This CDR3 has 15 amino acids. The CDR3 DNA reads TGTGCCAGCAGCTTAGCGCTCCCGGGACTAAATGAGCAGTTCTTC. As protein: CASSLALPGLNEQFF.

This clone occurred a few times. The gene calls are TRBV4-2 and TRBJ2-1, with a weak D call TRBD2 (5 bases). Germline lookup yields CDR1 LGHNA and CDR2 YNFKEQ. The V and J ends lost 4 bases and 10 bases respectively, with 23 bases between them. The CDR3 is 16 amino acids. Here the CDR3 DNA reads TGTGCCAGCAGCCCTACTAGAGATCGGGCCCCTCGGGAGCAGTTCTTC. Protein sequence: CASSPTRDRAPREQFF.

J is TRBJ1-1 and V is TRBV5-6; no firm D call. Looked up from germline, CDR1 is SGHDT and CDR2 is YYEEEE. The CDR3 is 14 amino acids. With 3 bases removed from V and 4 bases from J, the gap between germline ends came to 13 bases. The chain's CDR3 is CASSWEARGTEAFF. The CDR3 DNA is TGTGCCAGCAGCTGGGAGGCCCGAGGCACTGAAGCTTTCTTT.

The chain has TRBV11-2 and TRBJ2-1; possible D gene TRBD1, 5 bases. The CDR3 is made up of 15 amino acids. Between the trimmed V and J ends, which lost 1 base and 4 bases, there was a span of 11 bases. Germline V lookup: CDR1 SGHAT, CDR2 FQNNGV. CDR3 coding DNA: TGTGCCAGCAGCTTAGGAGGACAATCGTACAATGAGCAGTTCTTC. Translated, it gives CASSLGGQSYNEQFF.

V is TRBV2 and J is TRBJ2-2; perhaps TRBD2 as D (6 bases). This CDR3 region has 14 residues. Trimming cost V 7 bases and J 0 bases, with 9 bases left between them. Germline CDR1 SNHLY, CDR2 FYNNEI. CDR3 bases: TGTGCCAGCATACGACTAGCGAACACCGGGGAGCTGTTTTTT. As protein: CASIRLANTGELFF.

The chain links TRBV11-3 to TRBJ2-1; the D is unclear. V lost 4 bases and J 9 bases, leaving 13 bases between the germline ends. The CDR3 covers 13 residues. Germline V CDR1 and CDR2: SGHNT, YENEEA. The chain's CDR3 is CASSSAWRGEQFF. In DNA form, the CDR3 reads TGTGCCAGCAGCTCCGCCTGGCGCGGTGAGCAGTTCTTC.

This clone was seen only a few times. The chain recombines TRBV7-9 with TRBJ2-1; perhaps TRBD1 as D (6 bases). The germline CDR1 and CDR2 sequences are SEHNR and FQNEAQ (reference sequence). Trimming stripped 1 base from V and 8 bases from J, with 12 bases between. This CDR3 region has 14 residues. For the CDR3, the DNA is TGTGCCAGCAGCTTAGTTGGACAGCTCGATGAGCAGTTCTTC. The encoded protein is CASSLVGQLDEQFF. Variable domain in full (rest from reference TRBV7-9 and TRBJ2-1): DTGVSQNPRHKITKRGQNVTFRCDPISEHNRLYWYRQTLGQGPEFLTYFQNEAQLEKSRLLSDRFSAERPKGSFSTLEIQRTEQGDSAMYLCASSLVGQLDEQFFGPGTRLTVL.

This clone is a singleton in its sample. The chain joins TRBV6-5 to TRBJ2-2; D might be TRBD2 (5 bases). This CDR3 has 13 amino acids. Germline CDR1 is MNHEY and CDR2 is SVGAGI. V dropped 5 bases and J dropped 5 bases, with 9 bases sitting between them. The CDR3 here is CASSKRGTGELFF. Written as DNA, the CDR3 is TGTGCCAGCAGTAAGCGCGGGACCGGGGAGCTGTTTTTT.

Only a few counts were recorded for this clone. This sequence joins TRBV6-1 and TRBJ1-4, with 9 bases fitting TRBD1. The CDR3 has 15 amino acids. Germline V gives CDR1 MNHNS, CDR2 SASEGT. The J segment lost 6 bases and the V segment lost 2 bases, leaving 4 bases of the junction unmatched. The DNA of the CDR3 is TGTGCCAGCAGTGAACCGACAGGGGGTGATGAAAAACTGTTTTTT. This codes for CASSEPTGGDEKLFF.

The rearrangement joins TRBV9 to TRBJ2-2; 8 bases fit TRBD2. V lost 0 bases, J lost 1 base, and 8 bases stayed unmatched. Germline-derived CDR1 and CDR2 are SGDLS and YYNGEE. The CDR3 sequence is 18 residues long. The CDR3 DNA reads TGTGCCAGCAGCGTAGCTGGGGCGGGAGGCGGGAACACCGGGGAGCTGTTTTTT. It codes for CASSVAGAGGGNTGELFF.

This clone was found a few times. The chain links TRBV19 to TRBJ2-1; 7 bases map to TRBD2. The CDR3 has 15 amino acids. Germline V gives CDR1 LNHDA, CDR2 SQIVND (reference sequence). With 10 bases clipped from V and 2 bases from J, the junction kept 11 bases outside the gene matches. CDR3 sequence: CATGPSGVTYNEQFF. CDR3 bases: TGTGCCACTGGGCCGAGCGGGGTAACCTACAATGAGCAGTTCTTC.

The chain has TRBV19 and TRBJ2-7; 10 nucleotides agree with TRBD1. CDR3 length: 14 amino acids. The V and J ends lost 5 bases and 3 bases, in that order; junction bases with no gene match: 4. Germline V lookup: CDR1 LNHDA, CDR2 SQIVND (reference sequence). The CDR3 DNA reads as TGTGCCAGTAGTGTCCGGACAGGGGGCTACGAGCAGTACTTC. Translating gives CASSVRTGGYEQYF.

V usage is TRBV2 and J usage is TRBJ1-5; the D gene is possibly TRBD1 (5 bases). The CDR3 is made up of 17 amino acids. Germline CDR1 is SNHLY and CDR2 is FYNNEI. Trimming took off 8 bases at V and 5 bases at J, with 25 bases between the two ends. For the CDR3, the DNA is TGTGCCAGCGGACCGACTTGGACACCTCTAACCCATCAGCCCCAGCATTTT. It translates to CASGPTWTPLTHQPQHF.

The table lists this clone with a few counts. V usage is TRBV6-1 and J usage is TRBJ2-7, with 9 bases fitting TRBD1. Losses at the gene ends were 4 bases for V and 3 bases for J; bases not matched to a gene: 7. This CDR3 comprises 15 residues. Germline-derived CDR1 and CDR2 are MNHNS and SASEGT. The CDR3 sequence is CASSGLRDRDYEQYF. CDR3 in DNA: TGTGCCAGCAGTGGTTTGAGGGACAGGGACTACGAGCAGTACTTC.

There are a few counts of this clone. This chain connects TRBV5-1 to TRBJ2-1; the match to TRBD2 covers 10 bases. J was trimmed by 5 bases and V by 3 bases; bases with no gene match: 17. Per germline, CDR1 SGHRS and CDR2 YFSETQ. The CDR3 spans 19 residues. The CDR3 here is CASSSTHPLLAGIHNEQFF. The CDR3 coding sequence is TGCGCCAGCAGCTCGACCCACCCTTTACTAGCGGGAATCCACAATGAGCAGTTCTTC.

The chain couples TRBV18 to TRBJ1-1, with D perhaps matching TRBD1 (5 bases). V gave up 4 bases and J gave up 1 base, with 13 bases separating them. Germline V gene lookup returns CDR1 KGHSH and CDR2 LQKENI. This CDR3 comprises 15 residues. This CDR3 reads CASSQTGLPNTEAFF. The CDR3 region has the DNA TGTGCCAGCTCACAAACGGGACTCCCGAACACTGAAGCTTTCTTT.

This clone was found a few times. The rearrangement joins TRBV6-1 to TRBJ1-2; 7 nucleotides align to TRBD1. The germline gives CDR1 MNHNS, CDR2 SASEGT. This CDR3 comprises 12 residues. V trimming: 6 bases; J trimming: 4 bases; junction bases outside the gene matches: 2. The CDR3 region has the DNA TGTGCCAGCAGGGGACAGACCTATGGCTACACCTTC. Amino acids: CASRGQTYGYTF.

The V gene is TRBV5-1, the J gene TRBJ2-5; tentative D call: TRBD1 (6 bases). The ends were cut back, 3 bases at V and 4 bases at J, with 10 bases in the middle. The CDR3 totals 13 residues. From germline, CDR1 is SGHRS and CDR2 YFSETQ. The CDR3 DNA sequence: TGCGCCAGCAGCTCACTGGGGGCAGAGACCCAGTACTTC. Its translation is CASSSLGAETQYF.

The J gene is TRBJ2-7, the V gene TRBV28; a weak D match, TRBD2 (6 bases). CDR1 is MDHEN, CDR2 SYDVKM, per germline. V lost 3 bases to trimming and J lost 1 base, with 10 bases between them. The CDR3 is 14 amino acids. The CDR3 reads CASSFFGGSYEQYF. DNA of the CDR3: TGTGCCAGCAGTTTCTTCGGGGGATCCTACGAGCAGTACTTC.

This clone was seen a few times. The chain combines TRBV29-1 with TRBJ1-2; D possibly corresponds to TRBD1 (5 bases). From germline, CDR1 is SQVTM and CDR2 ANQGSEA. Trimming removed 3 bases at V and 2 bases at J, with 7 bases between. The CDR3 contains 12 residues. The CDR3 DNA reads TGCAGCGTTGACCGGGGGAACTATGGCTACACCTTC. It is translated as CSVDRGNYGYTF.

This clone was found once. This chain links TRBV7-3 with TRBJ2-2; 14 bases line up with TRBD2. The J segment lost 1 base and the V segment lost 0 bases, leaving 4 bases of the junction unmatched. Germline loops: CDR1 SGHTA, CDR2 FQGTGA. CDR3 length equals 19 residues. The CDR3 sequence is CASSLTPGLAGVNTGELFF. The CDR3 DNA reads TGTGCCAGCAGCTTAACCCCGGGACTAGCGGGAGTGAACACCGGGGAGCTGTTTTTT. The full variable domain, with the rest looked up from reference TRBV7-3 and TRBJ2-2, is GAGVSQTPSNKVTEKGKYVELRCDPISGHTALYWYRQSLGQGPEFLIYFQGTGAADDSGLPNDRFFAVRPEGSVSTLKIQRTERGDSAVYLCASSLTPGLAGVNTGELFFGEGSRLTVL.

This clone has just a few counts. The genes are TRBV18 and TRBJ1-2, with 10 bases identical to TRBD1. Per the germline V gene, CDR1 is KGHSH and CDR2 is LQKENI. With V trimmed by 3 bases and J by 8 bases, 6 bases remained unmatched. The CDR3 has 14 amino acids. The CDR3 sequence: CASSPGTGDQGYTF. CDR3 DNA: TGTGCCAGCTCACCCGGGACAGGGGATCAGGGCTACACCTTC.